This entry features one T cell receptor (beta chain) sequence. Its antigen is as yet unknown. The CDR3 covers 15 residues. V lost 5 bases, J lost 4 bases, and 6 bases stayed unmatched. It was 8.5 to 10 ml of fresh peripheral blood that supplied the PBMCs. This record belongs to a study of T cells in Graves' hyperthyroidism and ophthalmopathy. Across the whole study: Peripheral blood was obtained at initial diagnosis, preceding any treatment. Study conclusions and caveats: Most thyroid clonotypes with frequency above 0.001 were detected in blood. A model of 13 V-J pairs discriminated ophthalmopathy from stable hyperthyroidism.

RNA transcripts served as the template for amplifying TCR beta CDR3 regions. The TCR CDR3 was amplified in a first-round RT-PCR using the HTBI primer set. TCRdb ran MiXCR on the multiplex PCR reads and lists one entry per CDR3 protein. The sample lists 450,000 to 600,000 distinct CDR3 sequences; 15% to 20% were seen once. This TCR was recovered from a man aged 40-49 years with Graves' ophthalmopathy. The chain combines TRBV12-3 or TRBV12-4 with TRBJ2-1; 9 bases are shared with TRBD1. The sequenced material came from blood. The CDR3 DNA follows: TGTGCCAGCAGTGAGGGGACAGGGTCTTACAATGAGCAGTTCTTC. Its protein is CASSEGTGSYNEQFF.